This T cell receptor beta chain was recorded in a study of blood T cell repertoires in COVID-19. Study summary: The analysed material was cDNA or gDNA that came from T cells, B-cell-depleted T cells, or PBMCs.

The Seattle patients joined while their infection was active and were tracked longitudinally afterward. Authors' data handling: Amplified reference gene primers provided the basis for estimating nucleated cell counts. Some clones are missing from TCRdb's copy, which holds only in-frame ones; the method was immunoSEQ multiplex PCR. The V and J calls and clone size are taken from that table; D and trimming were inferred from the DNA. Of around 310,000 clones in the sample, approximately 90% were seen once. The CDR3 covers 14 residues. Trimming cost V 0 bases and J 4 bases, with 9 bases left between them. CDR1 SGHRS and CDR2 YFSETQ come from the germline V gene.

This TCR came from a woman aged 25 to 39 with COVID-19, enrolled during active disease. The chain combines TRBV5-1 with TRBJ2-3; D gene uncertain. The specimen sequenced was peripheral blood. The CDR3 is CASSLGHNADTQYF. CDR3 bases: TGCGCCAGCAGCTTGGGACATAACGCAGATACGCAGTATTTT.